This TCR beta chain was sequenced during a study of T cells in Graves' hyperthyroidism and ophthalmopathy (dated by TCRdb to 2018 to 2020). Study-wide context: Peripheral blood was collected at initial diagnosis, before any treatment. The study also compared thyroid tissue and blood T-cell repertoires from five or six Graves' hyperthyroidism patients. Once sampling was done, hyperthyroidism patients were given methimazole at a starting dose of 30 mg daily, whereas ophthalmopathy patients were given high-dose intravenous methylprednisolone. For training and testing, the 100 or so patients in the discovery cohort were randomly divided in a 7:3 ratio. The paper describes TCR Vbeta CDR3 sequencing of 135 peripheral blood samples, made up of roughly 45 ophthalmopathy patients, 70 to 75 hyperthyroidism patients and 17 progressor patients. Prospective prediction of ophthalmopathy was tested in an independent validation cohort consisting of roughly 20 hyperthyroidism patients and about 17 patients who later progressed to ophthalmopathy. To identify TCR V-J signatures that set the groups apart, the researchers used a discovery cohort of 100 or so patients, made up of 43 with Graves' ophthalmopathy and some 60 with stable Graves' hyperthyroidism. Broad study findings and their caveats: Sample size was not statistically predetermined, and investigators were not blinded to group allocation. In cross-validation, a model built on a 13 V-J signature told ophthalmopathy apart from stable hyperthyroidism with 85% to 90% sensitivity and about 81% specificity, and in testing the same model reached 80%/75%. Most expanded thyroid clonotypes (frequency above 0.001) were also detected in blood, suggesting blood repertoires may reflect thyroid immune responses. During validation, the model predicted progression to ophthalmopathy a median of around 6 months ahead of onset, with around 65% sensitivity and 72.22% specificity.

CDR1 and CDR2, per the germline V gene (reference sequence), are PRHDT and FYEKMQ. From cysteine to phenylalanine, the CDR3 is 15 amino acids long. The CDR3 DNA has 45 bases and is translated from base 1. At the junction V is shortened by 5 bases and J by 6 bases; bases outside the gene matches: 10. Concerning this clonotype itself: Its antigen is still unknown. Base qualities are not provided; no much larger clone lies one nucleotide away.

The TCR beta CDR3 regions were amplified from RNA transcripts. The first round of RT-PCR for the TCR CDR3 was performed with the HTBI primer set and the Qiagen OneStep RT-PCR kit. A second multiplex PCR round built the libraries, followed by size selection and purification. Sequencing of the libraries was done on an Illumina HiSeq2000 using paired-end 100 bp reads. From the authors' description of their analysis: SOAPnuke was used to process the raw data, throwing out any read that contained adapters or uncalled bases, had a mean Phred below 15, or lacked an exact constant-primer or identifier match. High-quality paired reads were merged using COPE v1.2.5, and each unique nucleotide sequence was defined as a clonotype. MiTCR v1.1 was used to align clonotypes to the IMGT TRBV, TRBD and TRBJ reference segments. The analysis was restricted to V-J combinations with a frequency above 0.0001, which together covered 99.2% of the repertoires. A TCS score was defined as the ratio of F50 (clonal expansion) to E x V (chaos), with BLOSUM62-based TCRdist applied between CDR3 peptides within each V-J. Welch's t-statistics and random forest reduced around 520 V-J features to around 14, which were used in a naive Bayes classifier (R e1071). TCRdb passed the public sequencing reads through fastp at Q25 and MiXCR, retaining productive beta sequences. Each CDR3 protein gets just one entry, which takes the most common genes and DNA from the rows behind it. The V and J calls come from TCRdb's annotation, not from the publication. Present in this sample are roughly 380,000 distinct CDR3 sequences, about a sixth of which were seen just once. About a sixth of the sample lies in the top ten.

In the ophthalmopathy patients, disease was moderately to severely active, with a Clinical Activity Score of 3 or more, a NOSPECS grade of 4 or more, and a duration of less than 3 months. Any patient with an uncontrolled infection, another autoimmune disease, pregnancy or lactation was excluded. Diagnoses relied on clinical symptoms, serum thyroxine and TRAb, thyroid ultrasound and orbital computed tomography. Ficoll-Paque density gradient centrifugation was used to isolate PBMCs from around 10 ml of fresh peripheral blood. Trizol reagent was used to extract total RNA, and RNA quality was then checked on an Agilent 2100 Bioanalyzer.

The V gene is TRBV13 and the J gene is TRBJ2-7; a stretch of 10 junction bases matches TRBD1. Sequenced sample: blood. The TCR sequence derives from a woman in her thirties or forties with Graves' ophthalmopathy. The bases are TGTGCCAGCAGCCCGCAACTCGGGACAGGGGTCGAGCAGTACTTC. It encodes CASSPQLGTGVEQYF.